The clone carrying this TCR beta chain was found once. Per the study methods: Amplifying reference gene primers gave estimates of nucleated cell counts. Clones were read by immunoSEQ multiplex PCR, and TCRdb kept only the in-frame ones, dropping some. D and trimming were read from the DNA, whereas the V and J calls and clone size are those reported in that table. The data hold a few hundred thousand clones, with 75% to 95% observed a single time. The sample belongs to a study of blood T cell repertoires in COVID-19. Whole-study context: Researchers got acute and convalescent COVID-19 samples from the United States, Italy and Spain. From T cells, B-cell-depleted T cells, or PBMCs came the material, which was cDNA or gDNA.

Deletions cut 3 bases from V and 6 bases from J, with 8 bases between. Per germline, CDR1 KGHSH and CDR2 LQKENI. The CDR3 extends over 12 amino acids. Seattle patients were enrolled during active infection and followed longitudinally. This receptor was obtained from a person aged 18-30 years with COVID-19, enrolled during active disease. The material sequenced was peripheral blood. The rearrangement joins TRBV18 to TRBJ1-2, with TRBD1 as a possible D gene (6 bases). The CDR3 spells CASSPAGDGYTF. The CDR3 DNA follows: TGTGCCAGCTCACCCGCAGGGGATGGCTACACCTTC. The full variable domain, with the rest looked up from reference TRBV18 and TRBJ1-2, is NAGVMQNPRHLVRRRGQEARLRCSPMKGHSHVYWYRQLPEEGLKFMVYLQKENIIDESGMPKERFSAEFPKEGPSILRIQQVVRGDSAAYFCASSPAGDGYTFGSGTRLTVV.